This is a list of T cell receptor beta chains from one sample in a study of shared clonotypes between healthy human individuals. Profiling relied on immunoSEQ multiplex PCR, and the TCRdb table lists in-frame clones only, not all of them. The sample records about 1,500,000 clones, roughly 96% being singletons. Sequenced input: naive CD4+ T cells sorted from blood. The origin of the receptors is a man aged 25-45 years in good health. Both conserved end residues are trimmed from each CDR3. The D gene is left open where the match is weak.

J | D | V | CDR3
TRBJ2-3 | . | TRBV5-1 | ASSRTGGGDTQY
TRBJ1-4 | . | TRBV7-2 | ASSLRVAEKLF
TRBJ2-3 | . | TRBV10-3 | ATMGASIPLDTQY
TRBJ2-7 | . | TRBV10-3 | ACTDEGYEQY
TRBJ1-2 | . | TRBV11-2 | ASSRTGAPTNYGYT
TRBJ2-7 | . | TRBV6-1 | ASSEPRAGTYEQY
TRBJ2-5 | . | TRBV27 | ASSSLGIHKETQY
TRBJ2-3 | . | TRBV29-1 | TGGAGAGMTDTQY
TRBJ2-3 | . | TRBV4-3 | ASSQDWGPRDSQY
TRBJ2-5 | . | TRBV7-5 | VRSPVQEIGKETQY
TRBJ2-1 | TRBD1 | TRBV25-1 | ASTTGTGAPSRQF
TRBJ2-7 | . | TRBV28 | AGHGTYEQY
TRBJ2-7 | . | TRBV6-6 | ASSFPHMTTGSEQY
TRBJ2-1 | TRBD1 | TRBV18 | ASSPGTGRDNEQF
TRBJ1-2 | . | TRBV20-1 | SASSAQRC
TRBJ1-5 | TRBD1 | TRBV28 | ASSSGTGVRNQPQH
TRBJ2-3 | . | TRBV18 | ASSPNRLNTDTQY
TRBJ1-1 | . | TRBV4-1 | ASSPGPLNTEAF
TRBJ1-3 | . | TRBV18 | ASSPSRDSGNTIY
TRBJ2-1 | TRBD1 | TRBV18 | ASSPTGTGSNEQF
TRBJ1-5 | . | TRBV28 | ASSIQQGNNQPQH
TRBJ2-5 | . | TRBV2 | ASSPHGQETQY